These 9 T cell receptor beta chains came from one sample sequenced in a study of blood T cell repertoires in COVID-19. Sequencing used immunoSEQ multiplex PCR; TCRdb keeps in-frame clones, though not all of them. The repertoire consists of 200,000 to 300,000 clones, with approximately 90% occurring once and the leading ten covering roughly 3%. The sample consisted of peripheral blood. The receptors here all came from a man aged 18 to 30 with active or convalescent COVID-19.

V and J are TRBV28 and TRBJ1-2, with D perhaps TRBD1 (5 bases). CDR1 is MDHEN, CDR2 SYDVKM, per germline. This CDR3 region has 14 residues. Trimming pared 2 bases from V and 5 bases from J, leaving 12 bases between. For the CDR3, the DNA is TGTGCCAGCAGTTTACAGGGTGAAAAATATGGCTACACCTTC. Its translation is CASSLQGEKYGYTF.

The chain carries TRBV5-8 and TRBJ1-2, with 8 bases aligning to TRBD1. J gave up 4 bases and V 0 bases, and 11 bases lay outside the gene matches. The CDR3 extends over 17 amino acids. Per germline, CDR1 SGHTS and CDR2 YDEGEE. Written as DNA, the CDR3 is TGTGCCAGCAGCTTGGACTTGGGACAGGAAGTAAGCTATGGCTACACCTTC. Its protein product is CASSLDLGQEVSYGYTF.

The CDR3 bases are TGTGCCAGCATCAAGGGGTACGAGCAGTACTTC. This encodes CASIKGYEQYF. This rearrangement joins TRBV2 to TRBJ2-7; D might be TRBD1 (5 bases). The CDR3 totals 11 residues. Deletions cut 7 bases from V and 4 bases from J, with 8 bases between. Germline values: CDR1 SNHLY, CDR2 FYNNEI.

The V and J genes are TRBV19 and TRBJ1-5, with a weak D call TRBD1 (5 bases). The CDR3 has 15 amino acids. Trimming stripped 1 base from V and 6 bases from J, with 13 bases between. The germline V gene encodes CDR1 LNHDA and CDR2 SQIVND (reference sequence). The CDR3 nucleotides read TGTGCCAGTAGTATAGTTTGGACATCGGGTCAGCCCCAGCATTTT. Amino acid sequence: CASSIVWTSGQPQHF.

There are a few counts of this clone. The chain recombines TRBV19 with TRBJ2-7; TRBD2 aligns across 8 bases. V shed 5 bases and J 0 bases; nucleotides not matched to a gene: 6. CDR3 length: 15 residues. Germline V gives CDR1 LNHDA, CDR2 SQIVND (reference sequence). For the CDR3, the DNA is TGTGCCAGTAGTTATAGCGGGGAGAGCTCCTACGAGCAGTACTTC. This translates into CASSYSGESSYEQYF. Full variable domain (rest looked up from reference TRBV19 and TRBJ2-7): DGGITQSPKYLFRKEGQNVTLSCEQNLNHDAMYWYRQDPGQGLRLIYYSQIVNDFQKGDIAEGYSVSREKKESFPLTVTSAQKNPTAFYLCASSYSGESSYEQYFGPGTRLTVT.

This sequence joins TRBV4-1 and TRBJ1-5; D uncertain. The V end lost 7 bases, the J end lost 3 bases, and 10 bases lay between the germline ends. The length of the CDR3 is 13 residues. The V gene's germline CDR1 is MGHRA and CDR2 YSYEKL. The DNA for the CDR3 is TGCGCCAGCAACCTGGGCCCCAATCAGCCCCAGCATTTT. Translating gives CASNLGPNQPQHF.

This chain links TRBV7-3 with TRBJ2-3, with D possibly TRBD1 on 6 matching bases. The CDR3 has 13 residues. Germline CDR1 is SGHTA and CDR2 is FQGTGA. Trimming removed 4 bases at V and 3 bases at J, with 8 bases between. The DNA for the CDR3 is TGTGCCAGCAGCTATACAGGGACAGATACGCAGTATTTT. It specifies CASSYTGTDTQYF.

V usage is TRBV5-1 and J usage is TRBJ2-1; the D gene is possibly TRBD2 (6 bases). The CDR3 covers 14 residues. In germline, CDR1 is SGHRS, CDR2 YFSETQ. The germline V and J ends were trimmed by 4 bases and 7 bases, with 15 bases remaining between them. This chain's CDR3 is CASSKGDSPNEQFF. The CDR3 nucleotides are TGCGCCAGCAGCAAAGGGGACTCCCCGAATGAGCAGTTCTTC.

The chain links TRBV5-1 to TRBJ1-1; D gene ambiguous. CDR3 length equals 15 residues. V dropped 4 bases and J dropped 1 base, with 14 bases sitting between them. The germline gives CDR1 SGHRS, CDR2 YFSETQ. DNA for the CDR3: TGCGCCAGCAGCCCCGGGAAAGCGGAGAACACTGAAGCTTTCTTT. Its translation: CASSPGKAENTEAFF.